This TCR beta chain derives from a study of blood T cell repertoires in COVID-19 (dated by TCRdb to 2020 to 2021). In the study overall: The collaborator samples originated in the United States, Italy and Spain and spanned the acute and convalescent phases of COVID-19. Sample metadata almost always included a de-identified subject ID, COVID-19 status, age in years and sex. The samples were drawn from two sources: the first 160 participants of the ongoing ImmuneRACE study, and 1,200 or so subjects contributed by 6 global collaborators. The repertoires were released in a freely available public database intended as a resource for research on the immune response to SARS-CoV-2. The dataset comprised deeply sampled blood TCRbeta repertoires from subjects exposed to, actively infected with, or recovered from COVID-19. The prospective study material was composed of cDNA or gDNA derived from T cells, B-cell-depleted T cells, or PBMCs. Where available, HLA class I and class II types were obtained from metadata supplied by the sample provider rather than from assay-based typing. What the work shows at the level of the full study, not this receptor alone: The quantity of clinical and demographic metadata differed by source and by participant and was supplied without curation.

TCRbeta CDR3 regions were amplified from genomic DNA using the immunoSEQ Assay, a bias-controlled multiplex PCR. In the paper's pipeline: Within the assay, amplification of reference gene primers was used to estimate how many nucleated cells each sample contained. Sequence reads were collapsed and filtered to measure the absolute abundance of every unique TCRbeta CDR3 rearrangement. For each sample, productive Simpson clonality was calculated by taking the square root of Simpson's diversity index across productive rearrangements. TCRdb re-hosts the immuneACCESS table, in-frame sequences only. Its copies lack some clones; in the studies checked, an unresolved V gene accounts for under half of them, and the cause for the rest is not known. V, J and clone size are taken as reported in that table, and D and trimming were inferred from the DNA itself. In all, the sample holds roughly 260,000 clones, and approximately 86% of those were seen once. The ten largest clones take up about 6% of the sample.

With regard to this clone: The clone's antigen remains unknown. The record has no base qualities; no much larger clone is one base away.

In the prospective study, participants were roughly 18 to 100 years old, resided in 24 geographic areas of the United States, and were enrolled through a virtual design. In the prospective study, participants were assigned to cohorts based on the clinical history participants reported in a screening survey and a study questionnaire. Each participant in the prospective study had whole blood, serum and a nasopharyngeal or oropharyngeal swab collected by mobile phlebotomists. Additional blood draws and questionnaires over an approximately two-month period could optionally be provided by prospective study participants. Before DNA extraction, blood samples from the prospective study were shipped at room temperature or frozen. The CDR3 sequence holds 15 residues, the cysteine and phenylalanine included. Only the CDR3 part of the read is kept: 45 bases, read in frame from the first base. CDR1 and CDR2, per the germline V gene, are SNHLY and FYNNEI. V is reduced by 4 bases and J by 4 bases, leaving a spacing of 16 bases between them.

Sequenced input: PBMCs or T cells enriched from blood (not recorded which). The TCR originated in a woman aged 25 to 45 with acute COVID-19. The chain is encoded by TRBV2 joined to TRBJ1-1, with the D gene not clear enough to name. The CDR3 region has the sequence CASSVDWEGSTEAFF. The DNA reads as follows: TGTGCCAGCAGTGTGGATTGGGAAGGGAGCACTGAAGCTTTCTTT.